The 30 T cell receptor beta chains listed next were all sequenced from one sample in a study of beta chain features in type 1 diabetes. Reverse transcribing all isolated RNA meant expressed TCRB transcripts were sequenced. Sequenced by immunoSEQ multiplex PCR; TCRdb stores in-frame clones only, minus some. The sample yields 300,000 to 350,000 clones, 12% to 15% seen once. The sample consisted of central memory CD4+ T cells from blood. These receptors all stem from a young man in good health.

This clone was counted a few times. CDR3 nucleotide sequence: TGTGCCAGTAGTATCAAAGGGGCGGCCGGCTACACCTTC. This translates into CASSIKGAAGYTF. The rearrangement links TRBV19 to TRBJ1-2; D might be TRBD1 (5 bases). V gave up 3 bases and J gave up 8 bases, with 13 bases separating them. Germline assignment: CDR1 LNHDA and CDR2 SQIVND (reference sequence). The CDR3 extends over 13 amino acids.

In this sample, this clone turned up a few times. This rearrangement joins TRBV9 to TRBJ2-3, with D possibly being TRBD2 (5 bases). The germline gives CDR1 SGDLS, CDR2 YYNGEE. Trimming cost V 4 bases and J 0 bases, with 12 bases left between them. There are 15 residues in the CDR3. This chain's CDR3 is CASSPLDSSTDTQYF. Here the CDR3 DNA reads TGTGCCAGCAGCCCACTAGACTCTAGCACAGATACGCAGTATTTT. Combining the CDR3 with reference TRBV9 and TRBJ2-3 gives the whole variable domain DSGVTQTPKHLITATGQRVTLRCSPRSGDLSVYWYQQSLDQGLQFLIQYYNGEERAKGNILERFSAQQFPDLHSELNLSSLELGDSALYFCASSPLDSSTDTQYFGPGTRLTVL.

This clone was counted at least ten times. The V and J genes are TRBV27 and TRBJ2-1; 11 bases map to TRBD2. With V trimmed by 6 bases and J by 4 bases, 11 bases remained unmatched. The germline V gene has CDR1 MNHEY and CDR2 SMNVEV (reference sequence). The CDR3 contains 17 residues. CDR3 in DNA: TGTGCCAGCAGCAGAAGACTAGCGGGATACGGATACAATGAGCAGTTCTTC. Its translation: CASSRRLAGYGYNEQFF.

Only a few counts were recorded for this clone. The CDR3 DNA sequence: TGTGCCAGTAGTCAAGTATCAGGAGCCGGGGAGCTGTTTTTT. It yields the protein CASSQVSGAGELFF. This chain uses TRBV19 with TRBJ2-2; unclear D gene. There are 14 residues in the CDR3. In germline, CDR1 is LNHDA, CDR2 SQIVND (reference sequence). Trimming took off 5 bases at V and 6 bases at J, with 13 bases between the two ends.

The chain has TRBV9 and TRBJ1-1, with a possible D match to TRBD1 (6 bases). CDR3 length equals 13 residues. Germline loops: CDR1 SGDLS, CDR2 YYNGEE. V was pared by 4 bases and J by 5 bases, with 12 bases between. The CDR3 protein is CASSQAGATEAFF. The CDR3 DNA sequence: TGTGCCAGCAGCCAAGCGGGGGCGACTGAAGCTTTCTTT.

This chain joins TRBV7-2 and TRBJ1-6; 9 bases align to TRBD1. CDR1 is SGHTA and CDR2 is FQGNSA in the germline V gene. After removal of 10 bases from V and 8 bases from J, the junction contained 15 bases not matched to a gene. The CDR3 extends over 16 amino acids. CDR3 sequence reads: CATKTGGLGLHSPLHF. The CDR3 nucleotides read TGTGCCACCAAGACAGGGGGTCTTGGCCTCCATTCACCCCTCCACTTT.

J is TRBJ2-3 and V is TRBV4-2; the D gene is possibly TRBD2 (6 bases). The CDR3 consists of 22 residues. Trimming removed 1 base at V and 0 bases at J, with 29 bases between. Looked up from germline, CDR1 is LGHNA and CDR2 is YNFKEQ. As DNA, the CDR3 is TGTGCCAGCAGCCAAGGAGTTGTCGGGAGTGAGGCTAGTCCTATTAGCACAGATACGCAGTATTTT. Protein product: CASSQGVVGSEASPISTDTQYF.

This clone was seen more than once but under ten times. The identical CDR3 is also encoded by other nucleotide sequences in the sample. This chain uses TRBV5-4 with TRBJ2-7; D gene uncertain. The germline gives CDR1 SGHNT, CDR2 YYREEE (reference sequence). The CDR3 extends over 11 amino acids. V was cut by 1 base and J by 7 bases, with 6 bases left in between. CDR3 bases: TGTGCCAGCAGCTTGCAAGGGGAGCAGTACTTC. This sequence encodes CASSLQGEQYF.

Only a few counts were recorded for this clone. The chain couples TRBV10-3 to TRBJ1-1; a possible D gene is TRBD1 (6 bases). V was shortened by 7 bases and J by 8 bases, with 14 bases between the two germline ends. This CDR3 spans 12 amino acids. The germline CDR1 and CDR2 sequences are ENHRY and SYGVKD. The CDR3 sequence: CAIKEGGSEAFF. CDR3 bases: TGTGCCATCAAAGAAGGGGGATCAGAAGCTTTCTTT.

This clone has just a few counts. The chain couples TRBV6-4 to TRBJ2-7; 8 bases fit TRBD1. This CDR3 is 15 amino acids long. The J segment lost 1 base and the V segment lost 7 bases, leaving 9 bases of the junction unmatched. CDR1 MRHNA and CDR2 SNTAGT come from the germline V gene. The CDR3 spells CASTTDRGRSYEQYF. CDR3 DNA: TGTGCCAGCACTACCGACAGGGGCAGGTCCTACGAGCAGTACTTC.

This clone has only a few counts. V and J are TRBV5-4 and TRBJ2-1, with 7 bases matching TRBD1. The CDR3 runs 14 residues. The J segment lost 6 bases and the V segment lost 2 bases, leaving 5 bases of the junction unmatched. The germline CDR1 and CDR2 sequences are SGHNT and YYREEE (reference sequence). The CDR3 region is CASSFGTEFNEQFF. DNA for the CDR3: TGTGCCAGCAGCTTTGGGACAGAGTTCAATGAGCAGTTCTTC.

V gene TRBV6-5 combines with J gene TRBJ1-1; TRBD1 might be the D (5 bases). V was pared by 0 bases and J by 0 bases, with 5 bases between. Per germline, CDR1 MNHEY and CDR2 SVGAGI. This CDR3 comprises 14 residues. The CDR3 loop reads CASSYSGVNTEAFF. CDR3 DNA: TGTGCCAGCAGTTACTCAGGGGTGAACACTGAAGCTTTCTTT.

Regarding this clone: At the DNA level, this CDR3 is encoded by other sequences in the same sample as well. CDR3 DNA sequence: TGCGCCAGCAGTCTTACAGGGCTCTCTGGAAACACCATATATTTT. As protein: CASSLTGLSGNTIYF. The chain uses TRBV5-1 and TRBJ1-3, with D possibly being TRBD1 (6 bases). The CDR3 is 15 amino acids. Looked up from germline, CDR1 is SGHRS and CDR2 is YFSETQ. V lost 5 bases and J lost 0, with 12 bases in between.

This clone was picked up many times. The V gene is TRBV11-2, the J gene TRBJ2-1, with 8 bases lining up with TRBD2. This CDR3 contains 13 residues. Germline V gene sequence: CDR1 SGHAT, CDR2 FQNNGV. In DNA form, the CDR3 reads TGTGCGAACCAGGGCGGGAGGAACAATGAGCAGTTCTTC. This translates into CANQGGRNNEQFF.

This clone has only a few counts. J is TRBJ2-7 and V is TRBV7-8; D remains unclear. The V and J ends lost 5 bases and 5 bases respectively, with 10 bases between them. The V gene's germline CDR1 is SGHVS and CDR2 FQNEAQ. CDR3 size: 12 residues. Here the CDR3 reads CASSPTANEQYF. Here the CDR3 DNA reads TGTGCCAGCAGCCCAACGGCGAACGAGCAGTACTTC.

The table lists this clone with a few counts. The chain is built from TRBV2 and TRBJ2-3, with 8 bases lining up with TRBD2. The CDR3 totals 13 residues. V was pared by 8 bases and J by 3 bases, with 4 bases of the junction left unmatched. Germline assignment: CDR1 SNHLY and CDR2 FYNNEI. The CDR3 protein is CASGGTSTDTQYF. CDR3 coding DNA: TGTGCCAGCGGGGGGACTAGTACAGATACGCAGTATTTT.

This sequence joins TRBV6-1 and TRBJ2-7; 8 bases map to TRBD1. Germline V gives CDR1 MNHNS, CDR2 SASEGT. There are 15 residues in the CDR3. V trimming: 6 bases; J trimming: 1 base; junction bases outside the gene matches: 8. CDR3 sequence reads: CASRITGTGSYEQYF. As DNA, the CDR3 is TGTGCCAGCAGAATAACCGGGACAGGTTCCTACGAGCAGTACTTC.

V usage is TRBV5-6 and J usage is TRBJ2-1; 8 bases fit TRBD2. J was trimmed by 8 bases and V by 0 bases; bases with no gene match: 4. Germline V gene sequence: CDR1 SGHDT, CDR2 YYEEEE. This CDR3 comprises 14 residues. The CDR3 is CASSLVGRGHEQFF. In nucleotides, the CDR3 is TGTGCCAGCAGCTTGGTCGGGAGGGGACATGAGCAGTTCTTC.

In its sample, this clone was seen many times. The V gene is TRBV5-6, the J gene TRBJ1-2; D ambiguous. Germline V gene lookup returns CDR1 SGHDT and CDR2 YYEEEE. The length of the CDR3 is 14 residues. V shed 4 bases and J shed 2 bases, with 12 bases lying between them. CDR3: CASSVPGPNYGYTF. The CDR3 DNA reads TGTGCCAGCAGCGTTCCAGGCCCAAACTATGGCTACACCTTC.

CDR3 bases: TGTGCCACCCGAGGGACAGAGTATCAGCCCCAGCATTTT. Translated, it gives CATRGTEYQPQHF. This chain joins TRBV19 and TRBJ1-5; 7 positions match TRBD1. The CDR3 contains 13 residues. Germline V gives CDR1 LNHDA, CDR2 SQIVND (reference sequence). The V segment lost 10 bases and the J segment 5 bases; nucleotides outside the gene matches: 8. The variable domain in full, with the rest retrieved from reference TRBV19 and TRBJ1-5, is DGGITQSPKYLFRKEGQNVTLSCEQNLNHDAMYWYRQDPGQGLRLIYYSQIVNDFQKGDIAEGYSVSREKKESFPLTVTSAQKNPTAFYLCATRGTEYQPQHFGDGTRLSIL.

The chain couples TRBV4-3 to TRBJ2-3; D possibly corresponds to TRBD1 (6 bases). The germline gives CDR1 LGHNA, CDR2 YSLEER. The V end lost 4 bases, the J end lost 9 bases, and 14 bases lay between the germline ends. This CDR3 contains 13 residues. CDR3 nucleotide sequence: TGCGCCAGCAGCCCGGACAGCCAAGCCACGCAGTATTTT. Protein sequence: CASSPDSQATQYF.

This chain connects TRBV7-6 to TRBJ2-7; D tentatively fits TRBD1 or TRBD2 (5 bases each). Trimming stripped 5 bases from V and 0 bases from J, with 14 bases between. The CDR3 runs to 15 residues. CDR1 and CDR2 from the germline V gene are SGHVS and FNYEAQ. CDR3 DNA: TGTGCCAGCAGCCGGGACGTCGGCTCCTCCTACGAGCAGTACTTC. Its translation is CASSRDVGSSYEQYF.

This clone was seen a few times. The chain recombines TRBV7-2 with TRBJ1-6, with a possible D match to TRBD1 (5 bases). Germline V gives CDR1 SGHTA, CDR2 FQGNSA. V shed 4 bases and J shed 14 bases, with 15 bases lying between them. This CDR3 contains 13 residues. The CDR3 sequence: CASSSYDGGALHF. Written as DNA, the CDR3 is TGTGCCAGCAGCTCCTACGATGGGGGAGCCCTCCACTTT.

This clone was counted a few times. V and J are TRBV6-1 and TRBJ2-7; possible D gene TRBD1, 5 bases. The ends were cut back, 4 bases at V and 1 base at J, with 14 bases in the middle. Germline CDR1 is MNHNS and CDR2 is SASEGT. The CDR3 loop spans 15 amino acids. For the CDR3, the DNA is TGTGCCAGCAGTGTCAGGGTTAGTGGATCCTACGAGCAGTACTTC. Protein: CASSVRVSGSYEQYF.

The V gene is TRBV5-6, the J gene TRBJ2-5, with D unresolved. This CDR3 has 14 amino acids. Germline CDR1 is SGHDT and CDR2 is YYEEEE. Trimming removed 0 bases at V and 4 bases at J, with 10 bases between. In DNA, the CDR3 is TGTGCCAGCAGCTTGGGTACGTGGGGAGAGACCCAGTACTTC. This codes for CASSLGTWGETQYF.

This clone was seen a few times. The rearrangement links TRBV4-3 to TRBJ2-1; a weak D match, TRBD1 (5 bases). CDR3 length equals 16 residues. The germline gives CDR1 LGHNA, CDR2 YSLEER. V shed 0 bases and J shed 0 bases, with 9 bases lying between them. The CDR3 spells CASSQDPRGSYNEQFF. CDR3 DNA sequence: TGCGCCAGCAGCCAAGATCCTAGGGGCTCCTACAATGAGCAGTTCTTC.

There are a few counts of this clone. This rearrangement joins TRBV18 to TRBJ1-5; tentatively, D is TRBD1 (6 bases). Deletions cut 6 bases from V and 5 bases from J, with 14 bases between. The CDR3 sequence is 14 residues long. CDR1 and CDR2 (germline): KGHSH, LQKENI. CDR3 nucleotides: TGTGCCAGCTCCCTTACAGGGCAGGATCAGCCCCAGCATTTT. Encoded protein: CASSLTGQDQPQHF. The full variable domain, its missing parts supplied by reference TRBV18 and TRBJ1-5, is NAGVMQNPRHLVRRRGQEARLRCSPMKGHSHVYWYRQLPEEGLKFMVYLQKENIIDESGMPKERFSAEFPKEGPSILRIQQVVRGDSAAYFCASSLTGQDQPQHFGDGTRLSIL.

The chain carries TRBV5-1 and TRBJ2-1; 13 nucleotides line up with TRBD2. The CDR3 totals 16 residues. The germline CDR1 and CDR2 sequences are SGHRS and YFSETQ. Unmatched junction bases numbered 7, after V lost 1 base and J lost 9 bases. Written as DNA, the CDR3 is TGCGCCAGCAGCTTGTTACTAGCGGGAGGGCCTAGTGAGCAGTTCTTC. It codes for CASSLLLAGGPSEQFF.

The gene calls are TRBV2 and TRBJ1-3, with 10 bases aligning to TRBD1. The V and J ends lost 9 bases and 1 base, in that order; junction bases with no gene match: 6. CDR3 size: 15 residues. CDR1 is SNHLY and CDR2 is FYNNEI in the germline V gene. The CDR3 nucleotides are TGTGCCAGTACGGGACAGGGGATTTCTGGAAACACCATATATTTT. Translated, it gives CASTGQGISGNTIYF.

Regarding this clone: Distinct nucleotide sequences in the sample also encode this CDR3. The V and J genes are TRBV7-9 and TRBJ2-3; 15 bases agree with TRBD2. Germline CDR1 SEHNR, CDR2 FQNEAQ (reference sequence). The J segment lost 4 bases and the V segment lost 5 bases, leaving 7 bases of the junction unmatched. This CDR3 contains 17 residues. CDR3 loop: CASSPPGLAGGPDTQYF. DNA for the CDR3: TGTGCCAGCAGCCCCCCGGGACTAGCGGGGGGACCAGATACGCAGTATTTT.